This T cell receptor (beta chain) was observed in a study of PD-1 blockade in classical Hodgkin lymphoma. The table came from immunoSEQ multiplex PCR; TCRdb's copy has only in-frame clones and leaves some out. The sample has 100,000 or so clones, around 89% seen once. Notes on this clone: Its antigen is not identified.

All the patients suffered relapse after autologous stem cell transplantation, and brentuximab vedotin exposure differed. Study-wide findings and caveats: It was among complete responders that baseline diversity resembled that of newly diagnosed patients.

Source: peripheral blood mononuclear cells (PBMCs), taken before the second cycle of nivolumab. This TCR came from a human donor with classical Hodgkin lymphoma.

In DNA form, the CDR3 reads TGTGCCAGCAGCCATTTAACGAGCAACCAAGAGACCCAGTACTTC. This encodes CASSHLTSNQETQYF. V gene TRBV14 combines with J gene TRBJ2-5; D ambiguous. The CDR3 extends over 15 amino acids. With 3 bases removed from V and 0 bases from J, the gap between germline ends came to 11 bases. Germline V lookup: CDR1 SGHDN, CDR2 FVKESK.